Listed below are T cell receptor beta chains from one sample, sequenced in a study of blood T cell repertoires in COVID-19. TCRdb keeps only in-frame clones here, not all; method: immunoSEQ multiplex PCR. Counted here are 300,000 to 350,000 clones, over 75% occurring once; the ten biggest clones make up around 2.2%. Sequences were obtained from PBMCs or T cells enriched from blood (not recorded which). The receptors originated from a young man who had recovered from COVID-19. The CDR3 runs from the conserved cysteine through the conserved F or W. D genes are given only for firm matches. The size entry is marked missing in some rows and otherwise reads once, few, many or a size class.

size: .; D: TRBD1; J: TRBJ1-4; V: TRBV2; CDR3: CASGRQGAYEKLFF; DNA: TGTGCCAGCGGAAGACAGGGGGCGTATGAAAAACTGTTTTTT
size: .; D: TRBD1; J: TRBJ2-7; V: TRBV9; CDR3: CASSAGDRGSEQYF; DNA: TGTGCCAGCAGCGCGGGGGACAGGGGAAGCGAGCAGTACTTC
size: few; D: .; J: TRBJ2-5; V: TRBV5-8; CDR3: CASSPVETQYF; DNA: TGTGCCAGCAGTCCGGTAGAGACCCAGTACTTC
size: .; D: TRBD1; J: TRBJ2-3; V: TRBV18; CDR3: CASSSDRAGTDTQYF; DNA: TGTGCCAGCTCATCCGACAGGGCCGGCACAGATACGCAGTATTTT
size: .; D: TRBD1; J: TRBJ2-3; V: TRBV11-2; CDR3: CASSSTGSGDTQYF; DNA: TGTGCCAGCAGCTCGACAGGGTCTGGAGATACGCAGTATTTT
size: .; D: .; J: TRBJ2-3; V: TRBV7-2; CDR3: CASSFLASTDTQYF; DNA: TGTGCCAGCAGCTTCCTAGCAAGCACAGATACGCAGTATTTT
size: .; D: .; J: TRBJ2-6; V: TRBV19; CDR3: CASSILLSGANVLTF; DNA: TGTGCCAGTAGTATCCTTCTCTCTGGGGCCAACGTCCTGACTTTC
size: .; D: .; J: TRBJ1-1; V: TRBV6-5; CDR3: CASSRQAPTEAFF; DNA: TGTGCCAGCAGTCGACAGGCCCCCACTGAAGCTTTCTTT
size: .; D: TRBD1; J: TRBJ1-5; V: TRBV4-3; CDR3: CASSRGQGNQPQHF; DNA: TGCGCCAGCAGCCGAGGACAGGGAAATCAGCCCCAGCATTTT
size: .; D: TRBD1; J: TRBJ1-2; V: TRBV4-1; CDR3: CASSQGIQGAIDYGYTF; DNA: TGCGCCAGCAGCCAGGGGATACAGGGGGCAATCGACTATGGCTACACCTTC
size: few; D: TRBD1; J: TRBJ2-1; V: TRBV6-4; CDR3: CASSDVGTGHANEQFF; DNA: TGTGCCAGCAGTGACGTAGGGACAGGGCATGCCAATGAGCAGTTCTTC
size: .; D: .; J: TRBJ2-7; V: TRBV25-1; CDR3: CASSEQGHEQYF; DNA: TGTGCCAGCAGTGAACAGGGCCACGAGCAGTACTTC
size: .; D: .; J: TRBJ2-7; V: TRBV7-9; CDR3: CASSLVLSDEQYF; DNA: TGTGCCAGCAGCTTAGTTCTGTCAGACGAGCAGTACTTC
size: .; D: .; J: TRBJ2-7; V: TRBV6-5; CDR3: CASSWARYGEQYF; DNA: TGTGCCAGCAGTTGGGCCAGGTATGGCGAGCAGTACTTC
size: .; D: TRBD1; J: TRBJ2-2; V: TRBV15; CDR3: CATSEQGAAPNTGELFF; DNA: TGTGCCACCAGCGAACAGGGGGCAGCTCCCAACACCGGGGAGCTGTTTTTT
size: .; D: TRBD1; J: TRBJ2-3; V: TRBV5-1; CDR3: CASSLQTGVTDTQYF; DNA: TGCGCCAGCAGCCTTCAAACAGGGGTCACAGATACGCAGTATTTT
size: few; D: .; J: TRBJ1-2; V: TRBV2; CDR3: CASSETQGDYGYTF; DNA: TGTGCCAGCAGTGAAACGCAGGGCGACTATGGCTACACCTTC